A selection of T cell receptor beta chains follows, all from one sample in a study of OX40 agonist ivuxolimab in advanced cancers. TCRdb's table, derived via immunoSEQ multiplex PCR, lists solely in-frame clones and lacks some. The table lists around 65,000 clones, about 91% of them singletons. This sample comprised CD4+ or CD8+ T cells sorted from blood, obtained in a trial of the OX40 agonist ivuxolimab. These receptors originate from an adult with an advanced solid tumor such as melanoma, head and neck, liver or kidney cancer. Each CDR3 is given with its conserved first and last residue. Each record gives: CDR3 protein, CDR3 DNA, V gene, clone size, D gene, J gene. The D gene is left open where the match is weak. Clone size is stated in some rows and not others, as once, few, many or a class when expanded.

cdr3_aa: CASSLGTGNHEQFF
cdr3_nt: TGTGCCAGCAGTTTAGGGACAGGGAATCATGAGCAGTTCTTC
v_call: TRBV28
clone_size: .
d_call: TRBD1
j_call: TRBJ2-1

cdr3_aa: CASSQVPPGEGNEKLFF
cdr3_nt: TGCGCCAGCAGCCAAGTCCCCCCAGGGGAGGGGAATGAAAAACTGTTTTTT
v_call: TRBV4-1
clone_size: .
d_call: .
j_call: TRBJ1-4

cdr3_aa: CASSLAPAMGDTEAFF
cdr3_nt: TGTGCCAGCAGCTTGGCCCCCGCGATGGGGGACACTGAAGCTTTCTTT
v_call: TRBV5-4
clone_size: .
d_call: .
j_call: TRBJ1-1

cdr3_aa: CASSSGGTNYGYTF
cdr3_nt: TGTGCCAGCAGCTCCGGGGGGACCAACTATGGCTACACCTTC
v_call: TRBV7-6
clone_size: .
d_call: .
j_call: TRBJ1-2

cdr3_aa: CASSPYTSSYNEQFF
cdr3_nt: TGTGCCAGCAGCCCCTATACCAGCTCCTACAATGAGCAGTTCTTC
v_call: TRBV14
clone_size: .
d_call: .
j_call: TRBJ2-1

cdr3_aa: CASSGPAGPQHF
cdr3_nt: TGTGCCAGCAGTGGTCCCGCGGGGCCCCAGCATTTT
v_call: TRBV25-1
clone_size: .
d_call: .
j_call: TRBJ1-5

cdr3_aa: CASSLLAGDLYEQYF
cdr3_nt: TGTGCCAGCAGCCTTCTAGCGGGGGATCTCTACGAGCAGTACTTC
v_call: TRBV7-2
clone_size: .
d_call: TRBD2
j_call: TRBJ2-7

cdr3_aa: CASAPINQPQHF
cdr3_nt: TGTGCCAGCGCGCCTATCAATCAGCCCCAGCATTTT
v_call: TRBV7-9
clone_size: .
d_call: .
j_call: TRBJ1-5

cdr3_aa: CASWGPIAGPGELFF
cdr3_nt: TGCGCCAGCTGGGGACCCATAGCGGGACCCGGGGAGCTGTTTTTT
v_call: TRBV5-1
clone_size: .
d_call: TRBD2
j_call: TRBJ2-2

cdr3_aa: CASSLVRLGLYNEQFF
cdr3_nt: TGTGCCAGCAGCTTGGTACGTCTAGGTCTTTACAATGAGCAGTTCTTC
v_call: TRBV5-8
clone_size: .
d_call: .
j_call: TRBJ2-1

cdr3_aa: CASSFALGPDTQYF
cdr3_nt: TGTGCCAGCAGTTTCGCGTTGGGGCCAGATACGCAGTATTTT
v_call: TRBV27
clone_size: once
d_call: .
j_call: TRBJ2-3

cdr3_aa: CASSEEGDSNQPQHF
cdr3_nt: TGTGCCAGCAGTGAAGAGGGGGATAGCAATCAGCCCCAGCATTTT
v_call: TRBV2
clone_size: once
d_call: .
j_call: TRBJ1-5

cdr3_aa: CASSQVGPNTEAFF
cdr3_nt: TGCGCCAGCAGCCAAGTAGGCCCGAACACTGAAGCTTTCTTT
v_call: TRBV4-1
clone_size: .
d_call: .
j_call: TRBJ1-1

cdr3_aa: CASSLGTSGSSYNEQFF
cdr3_nt: TGTGCCAGCAGTCTGGGGACTAGCGGGAGCTCCTACAATGAGCAGTTCTTC
v_call: TRBV27
clone_size: .
d_call: TRBD2
j_call: TRBJ2-1

cdr3_aa: CASSHGTVNQPQHF
cdr3_nt: TGTGCCAGCAGTCACGGGACAGTTAATCAGCCCCAGCATTTT
v_call: TRBV6-6
clone_size: .
d_call: TRBD1
j_call: TRBJ1-5

cdr3_aa: CAISESRAGGPYNEQFF
cdr3_nt: TGTGCCATCAGTGAGTCGCGTGCGGGAGGGCCTTACAATGAGCAGTTCTTC
v_call: TRBV10-3
clone_size: .
d_call: TRBD2
j_call: TRBJ2-1

cdr3_aa: CASSSAVYNEQFF
cdr3_nt: TGTGCCAGTAGTTCAGCAGTTTACAATGAGCAGTTCTTC
v_call: TRBV19
clone_size: .
d_call: .
j_call: TRBJ2-1

cdr3_aa: CASSIGLGTGSYEQYF
cdr3_nt: TGTGCCAGTAGTATAGGTCTCGGGACAGGCTCCTACGAGCAGTACTTC
v_call: TRBV19
clone_size: .
d_call: TRBD1
j_call: TRBJ2-7

cdr3_aa: CASSESGGPYEQYF
cdr3_nt: TGCGCCAGCAGTGAGTCAGGCGGGCCCTACGAGCAGTACTTC
v_call: TRBV10-1
clone_size: .
d_call: .
j_call: TRBJ2-7

cdr3_aa: CASTPSGEYTGELFF
cdr3_nt: TGTGCCAGTACCCCTAGCGGGGAGTACACCGGGGAGCTGTTTTTT
v_call: TRBV19
clone_size: once
d_call: TRBD2
j_call: TRBJ2-2

cdr3_aa: CASSPWTGRANQPQHF
cdr3_nt: TGTGCCAGCAGTCCGTGGACCGGGCGCGCGAATCAGCCCCAGCATTTT
v_call: TRBV27
clone_size: .
d_call: .
j_call: TRBJ1-5

cdr3_aa: CASSDGLQETQYF
cdr3_nt: TGTGCCAGCAGCGACGGGTTACAAGAGACCCAGTACTTC
v_call: TRBV9
clone_size: .
d_call: .
j_call: TRBJ2-5

cdr3_aa: CASSLEGQVNTEAFF
cdr3_nt: TGCGCCAGCAGCCTCGAGGGACAGGTGAACACTGAAGCTTTCTTT
v_call: TRBV4-1
clone_size: .
d_call: TRBD1
j_call: TRBJ1-1

cdr3_aa: CASSLALCEWRVGTEAFF
cdr3_nt: TGTGCCAGCAGCTTAGCGTTATGTGAGTGGAGGGTAGGCACTGAAGCTTTCTTT
v_call: TRBV7-8
clone_size: .
d_call: .
j_call: TRBJ1-1

cdr3_aa: CSVEDSEAFF
cdr3_nt: TGCAGCGTTGAAGATTCTGAAGCTTTCTTT
v_call: TRBV29-1
clone_size: .
d_call: .
j_call: TRBJ1-1

cdr3_aa: CASSLTGGGTGDTEAFF
cdr3_nt: TGTGCCAGCAGCTTGACAGGGGGAGGGACCGGGGACACTGAAGCTTTCTTT
v_call: TRBV9
clone_size: few
d_call: TRBD1
j_call: TRBJ1-1

cdr3_aa: CASSLRGHSNQPQHF
cdr3_nt: TGTGCCAGCAGCCTCAGGGGGCATAGCAATCAGCCCCAGCATTTT
v_call: TRBV6-5
clone_size: once
d_call: TRBD1
j_call: TRBJ1-5

cdr3_aa: CASSWARSNEQFF
cdr3_nt: TGTGCCAGCAGCTGGGCCCGATCGAATGAGCAGTTCTTC
v_call: TRBV25-1
clone_size: .
d_call: .
j_call: TRBJ2-1

cdr3_aa: CASSPQGDTIYF
cdr3_nt: TGTGCCAGCAGCCCACAGGGAGACACCATATATTTT
v_call: TRBV13
clone_size: .
d_call: .
j_call: TRBJ1-3

cdr3_aa: CASSYGQNYGYTF
cdr3_nt: TGTGCCAGCAGTTACGGTCAGAACTATGGCTACACCTTC
v_call: TRBV6-5
clone_size: .
d_call: .
j_call: TRBJ1-2

cdr3_aa: CASSRGRGNTEAFF
cdr3_nt: TGTGCCAGCAGTAGAGGACGGGGGAACACTGAAGCTTTCTTT
v_call: TRBV6-5
clone_size: .
d_call: .
j_call: TRBJ1-1

cdr3_aa: CASSLIAGGVNEQFF
cdr3_nt: TGTGCCAGCAGCTTAATAGCGGGAGGGGTCAATGAGCAGTTCTTC
v_call: TRBV7-3
clone_size: .
d_call: TRBD2
j_call: TRBJ2-1

cdr3_aa: CASSSPGAGGLGNTIYF
cdr3_nt: TGTGCCAGCAGCTCACCTGGTGCCGGGGGGCTAGGAAACACCATATATTTT
v_call: TRBV7-9
clone_size: .
d_call: .
j_call: TRBJ1-3

cdr3_aa: CAITSTGGTGELFF
cdr3_nt: TGTGCCATCACCTCGACAGGGGGCACCGGGGAGCTGTTTTTT
v_call: TRBV10-3
clone_size: .
d_call: TRBD1
j_call: TRBJ2-2

cdr3_aa: CASSLGPGDQEEAFF
cdr3_nt: TGTGCCAGCAGCCTTGGACCAGGAGACCAAGAGGAAGCTTTCTTT
v_call: TRBV7-3
clone_size: .
d_call: .
j_call: TRBJ1-1

cdr3_aa: CASSPRGTLNTEAFF
cdr3_nt: TGTGCCAGCTCCCCGAGGGGAACCCTAAACACTGAAGCTTTCTTT
v_call: TRBV19
clone_size: .
d_call: .
j_call: TRBJ1-1

cdr3_aa: CASSLGQGKTDTQYF
cdr3_nt: TGTGCCAGCAGCTTGGGACAGGGGAAGACAGATACGCAGTATTTT
v_call: TRBV5-6
clone_size: .
d_call: TRBD1
j_call: TRBJ2-3

cdr3_aa: CASSHATSGIYYEQYF
cdr3_nt: TGCGCCAGCAGCCACGCAACTAGCGGCATTTACTACGAGCAGTACTTC
v_call: TRBV4-1
clone_size: .
d_call: TRBD2
j_call: TRBJ2-7

cdr3_aa: CASSIGELNTEAFF
cdr3_nt: TGTGCCAGTAGTATAGGGGAATTGAACACTGAAGCTTTCTTT
v_call: TRBV19
clone_size: .
d_call: .
j_call: TRBJ1-1

cdr3_aa: CASSQQPGLEVTGELFF
cdr3_nt: TGCGCCAGCAGCCAACAACCGGGACTAGAGGTGACCGGGGAGCTGTTTTTT
v_call: TRBV4-1
clone_size: .
d_call: TRBD2
j_call: TRBJ2-2

cdr3_aa: CAISGDTQETQYF
cdr3_nt: TGTGCCATCAGTGGGGACACCCAAGAGACCCAGTACTTC
v_call: TRBV10-3
clone_size: .
d_call: .
j_call: TRBJ2-5

cdr3_aa: CASHIIGTEDNEQFF
cdr3_nt: TGCGCCAGCCATATCATCGGGACAGAAGACAATGAGCAGTTCTTC
v_call: TRBV5-1
clone_size: once
d_call: TRBD1
j_call: TRBJ2-1

cdr3_aa: CASKNRLANEQFF
cdr3_nt: TGTGCCAGCAAGAACCGACTAGCAAATGAGCAGTTCTTC
v_call: TRBV2
clone_size: .
d_call: TRBD2
j_call: TRBJ2-1

cdr3_aa: CASSFADSNEQFF
cdr3_nt: TGTGCCAGCAGCTTCGCTGACAGCAATGAGCAGTTCTTC
v_call: TRBV5-4
clone_size: .
d_call: .
j_call: TRBJ2-1

cdr3_aa: CASSLDRGDEKLFF
cdr3_nt: TGTGCCAGCAGCTTGGACAGGGGTGACGAAAAACTGTTTTTT
v_call: TRBV7-2
clone_size: once
d_call: TRBD1
j_call: TRBJ1-4

cdr3_aa: CASSEWLGAGNTGELFF
cdr3_nt: TGTGCCAGCAGTGAATGGCTTGGGGCGGGTAACACCGGGGAGCTGTTTTTT
v_call: TRBV2
clone_size: once
d_call: .
j_call: TRBJ2-2

cdr3_aa: CASSHLMGDSPLHF
cdr3_nt: TGTGCCAGCAGCCACCTTATGGGGGATTCACCCCTCCACTTT
v_call: TRBV14
clone_size: .
d_call: .
j_call: TRBJ1-6

cdr3_aa: CASSQGGVWRTDTQYF
cdr3_nt: TGCGCCAGCAGCCAAGGTGGTGTCTGGCGCACGGATACGCAGTATTTT
v_call: TRBV4-1
clone_size: .
d_call: .
j_call: TRBJ2-3

cdr3_aa: CAAGAGGAPGELFF
cdr3_nt: TGTGCCGCAGGGGCCGGGGGGGCCCCCGGGGAGCTGTTTTTT
v_call: TRBV2
clone_size: once
d_call: TRBD2
j_call: TRBJ2-2

cdr3_aa: CASSQDRGSGNQPQHF
cdr3_nt: TGTGCCAGCAGCCAGGACAGGGGGTCTGGCAATCAGCCCCAGCATTTT
v_call: TRBV14
clone_size: .
d_call: TRBD1
j_call: TRBJ1-5

cdr3_aa: CASSIFGGYSNQPQHF
cdr3_nt: TGTGCCAGTAGTATATTTGGGGGTTATAGCAATCAGCCCCAGCATTTT
v_call: TRBV19
clone_size: .
d_call: .
j_call: TRBJ1-5

cdr3_aa: CASHPGGGEAFF
cdr3_nt: TGTGCCTCTCACCCTGGGGGCGGTGAAGCTTTCTTT
v_call: TRBV5-6
clone_size: .
d_call: .
j_call: TRBJ1-1

cdr3_aa: CASSSAGGDTQYF
cdr3_nt: TGTGCCAGCAGTTCAGCGGGGGGGGATACGCAGTATTTT
v_call: TRBV27
clone_size: .
d_call: TRBD2
j_call: TRBJ2-3

cdr3_aa: CASSLGPDIAYEQYF
cdr3_nt: TGCGCCAGCAGCTTGGGGCCCGATATCGCCTACGAGCAGTACTTC
v_call: TRBV5-1
clone_size: .
d_call: .
j_call: TRBJ2-7